This TCR beta chain was documented in a study of CD8+CD57+ T cells in acquired aplastic anemia. Turning to the study itself: Sorted CD4+ plus CD8+ cells gave DNA averaging approximately 2.9 ug. Healthy donor CD4+ samples were sequenced to a depth that averaged about 10.8 million reads.

Genomic DNA templated the TCR beta VDJ and CDR3 profiling. TCRdb re-derived calls from the reads in MiXCR, one entry per CDR3 protein. Of around 400,000 distinct CDR3 sequences in the sample, around 72% were seen once. Germline CDR1 reads MNHNY; CDR2 reads SVGAGI (reference sequence). V was cut by 10 bases and J by 6 bases, with 18 bases left in between. The CDR3 totals 13 residues. The sequenced sample consisted of sorted CD4+, CD8+, or CD8+CD57+ T cells (not recorded which) from PBMCs. This receptor was obtained from a human donor in good health, serving as a control. This chain links TRBV6-6 with TRBJ1-2; D is perhaps TRBD1 (6 bases). The CDR3 region has the DNA TGTGCCATGTGCAGGGGCGGGGAGGATGGCTACACCTTC. Its translation is CAMCRGGEDGYTF.